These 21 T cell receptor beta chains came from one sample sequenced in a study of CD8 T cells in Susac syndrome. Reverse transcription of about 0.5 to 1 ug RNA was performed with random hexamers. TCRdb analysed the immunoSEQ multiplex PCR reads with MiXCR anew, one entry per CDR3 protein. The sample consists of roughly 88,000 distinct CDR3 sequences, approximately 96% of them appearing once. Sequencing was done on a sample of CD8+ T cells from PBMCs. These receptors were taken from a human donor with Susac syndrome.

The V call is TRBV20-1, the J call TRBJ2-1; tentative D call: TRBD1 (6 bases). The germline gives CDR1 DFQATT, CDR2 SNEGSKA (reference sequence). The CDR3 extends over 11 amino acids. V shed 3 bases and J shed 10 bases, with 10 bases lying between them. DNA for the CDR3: TGCAGTGCTAGGGACGACAGGGAGCAGTTCTTC. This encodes CSARDDREQFF.

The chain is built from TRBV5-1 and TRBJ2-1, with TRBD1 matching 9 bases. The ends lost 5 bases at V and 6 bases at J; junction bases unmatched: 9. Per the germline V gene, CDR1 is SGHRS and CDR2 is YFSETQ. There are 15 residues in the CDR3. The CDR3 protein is CASSYGGQGVNEQFF. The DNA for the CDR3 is TGCGCCAGCAGTTACGGGGGACAGGGCGTCAATGAGCAGTTCTTC.

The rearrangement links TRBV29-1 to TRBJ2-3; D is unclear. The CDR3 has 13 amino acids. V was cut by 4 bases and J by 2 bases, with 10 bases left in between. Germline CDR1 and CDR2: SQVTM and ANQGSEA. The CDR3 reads CSVVPSLTDTQYF. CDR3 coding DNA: TGCAGCGTTGTGCCGTCTCTCACAGATACGCAGTATTTT.

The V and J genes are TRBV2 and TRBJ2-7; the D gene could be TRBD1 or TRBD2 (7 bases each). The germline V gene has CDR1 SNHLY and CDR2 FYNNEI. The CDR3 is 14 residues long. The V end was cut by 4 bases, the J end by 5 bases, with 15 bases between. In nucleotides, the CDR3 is TGTGCCAGCAGTGGGGGGGGACAGCCTAACGAGCAGTACTTC. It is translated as CASSGGGQPNEQYF.

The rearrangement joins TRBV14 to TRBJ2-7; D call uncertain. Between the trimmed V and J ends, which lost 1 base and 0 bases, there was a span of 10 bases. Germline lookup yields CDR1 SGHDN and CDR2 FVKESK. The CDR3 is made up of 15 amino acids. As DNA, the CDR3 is TGTGCCAGCAGCCAAGGTATGGCGGCCTCCTACGAGCAGTACTTC. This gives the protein CASSQGMAASYEQYF.

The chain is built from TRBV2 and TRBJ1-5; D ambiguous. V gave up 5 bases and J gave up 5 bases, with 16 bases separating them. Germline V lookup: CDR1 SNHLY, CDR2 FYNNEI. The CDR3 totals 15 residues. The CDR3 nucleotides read TGTGCCAGCAGTACAACACAAGCCCAGCATCAGCCCCAGCATTTT. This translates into CASSTTQAQHQPQHF.

The CDR3 DNA reads as TGCGCCAGCAGCCAAGCCCCGTTTTCAGGTAACGGGCAGCCCCAGCATTTT. As protein: CASSQAPFSGNGQPQHF. V and J are TRBV4-1 and TRBJ1-5; no reliable D call. Looked up from germline, CDR1 is MGHRA and CDR2 is YSYEKL. V lost 1 base to trimming and J lost 7 bases, with 20 bases between them. This CDR3 is 17 amino acids long.

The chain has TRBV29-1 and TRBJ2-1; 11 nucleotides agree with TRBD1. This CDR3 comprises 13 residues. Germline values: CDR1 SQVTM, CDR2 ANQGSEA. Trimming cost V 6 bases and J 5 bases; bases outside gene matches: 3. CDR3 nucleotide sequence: TGCAGCGTGGGGACAGGGGGACACAATGAGCAGTTCTTC. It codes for CSVGTGGHNEQFF.

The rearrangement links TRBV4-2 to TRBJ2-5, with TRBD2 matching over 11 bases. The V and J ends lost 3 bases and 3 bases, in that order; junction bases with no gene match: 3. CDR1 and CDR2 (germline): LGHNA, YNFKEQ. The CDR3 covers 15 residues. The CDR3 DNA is TGTGCCAGCAGCCACGAACTAGCGGGGGAAGAGACCCAGTACTTC. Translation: CASSHELAGEETQYF.

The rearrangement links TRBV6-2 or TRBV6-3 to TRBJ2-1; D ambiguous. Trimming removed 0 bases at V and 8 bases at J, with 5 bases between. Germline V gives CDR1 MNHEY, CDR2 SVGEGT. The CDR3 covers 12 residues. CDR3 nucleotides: TGTGCCAGCAGTTACTCGAGTGATGAGCAGTTCTTC. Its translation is CASSYSSDEQFF.

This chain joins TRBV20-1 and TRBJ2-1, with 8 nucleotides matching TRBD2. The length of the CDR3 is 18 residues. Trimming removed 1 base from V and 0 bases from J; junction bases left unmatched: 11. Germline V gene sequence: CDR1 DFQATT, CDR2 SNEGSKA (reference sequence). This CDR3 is CSARGDPSGWLSYNEQFF. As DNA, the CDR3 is TGCAGTGCTAGAGGGGACCCTAGCGGGTGGCTCTCCTACAATGAGCAGTTCTTC.

Written as DNA, the CDR3 is TGCAGTGCCCCGACTAGCGGGGTCTCGCCCTACAATGAGCAGTTCTTC. Its translation: CSAPTSGVSPYNEQFF. The chain combines TRBV20-1 with TRBJ2-1, with 11 bases that match TRBD2. J gave up 2 bases and V 6 bases, and 9 bases lay outside the gene matches. In germline, CDR1 is DFQATT, CDR2 SNEGSKA (reference sequence). CDR3 size: 16 residues.

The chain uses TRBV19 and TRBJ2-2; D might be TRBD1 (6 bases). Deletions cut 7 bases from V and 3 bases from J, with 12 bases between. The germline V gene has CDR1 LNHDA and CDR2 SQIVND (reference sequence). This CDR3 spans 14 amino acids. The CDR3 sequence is CASISQGYTGELFF. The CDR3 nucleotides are TGTGCCAGTATCTCTCAGGGGTACACCGGGGAGCTGTTTTTT.

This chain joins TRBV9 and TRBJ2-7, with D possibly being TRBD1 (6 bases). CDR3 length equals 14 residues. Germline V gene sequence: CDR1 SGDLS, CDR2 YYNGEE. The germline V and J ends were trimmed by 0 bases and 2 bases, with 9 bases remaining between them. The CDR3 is CASSVAGHTYEQYF. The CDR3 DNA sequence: TGTGCCAGCAGCGTAGCGGGACACACCTACGAGCAGTACTTC.

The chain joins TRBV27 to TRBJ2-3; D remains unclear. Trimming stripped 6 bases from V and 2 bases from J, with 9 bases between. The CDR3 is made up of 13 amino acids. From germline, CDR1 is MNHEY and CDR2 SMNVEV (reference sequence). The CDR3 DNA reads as TGTGCCAGCAGACCGAATCCCACAGATACGCAGTATTTT. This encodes CASRPNPTDTQYF.

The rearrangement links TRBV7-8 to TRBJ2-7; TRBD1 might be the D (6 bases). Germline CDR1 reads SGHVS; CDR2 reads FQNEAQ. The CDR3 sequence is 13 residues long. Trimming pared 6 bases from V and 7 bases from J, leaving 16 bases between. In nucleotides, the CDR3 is TGTGCCAGCAGTCCCACAGGGACGAGTGAGCAGTACTTC. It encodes CASSPTGTSEQYF.

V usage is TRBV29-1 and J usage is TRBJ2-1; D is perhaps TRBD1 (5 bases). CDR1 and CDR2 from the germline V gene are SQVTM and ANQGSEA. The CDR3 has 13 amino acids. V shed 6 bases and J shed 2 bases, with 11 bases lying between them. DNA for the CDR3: TGCAGCGTCAACAGACAGACCTACAATGAGCAGTTCTTC. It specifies CSVNRQTYNEQFF.

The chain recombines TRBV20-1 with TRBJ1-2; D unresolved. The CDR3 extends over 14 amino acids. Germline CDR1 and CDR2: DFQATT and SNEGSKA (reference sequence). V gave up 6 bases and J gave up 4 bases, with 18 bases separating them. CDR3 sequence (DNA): TGCAGTGCCACCAACCCGGGCAGTCTCTATGGCTACACCTTC. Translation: CSATNPGSLYGYTF.

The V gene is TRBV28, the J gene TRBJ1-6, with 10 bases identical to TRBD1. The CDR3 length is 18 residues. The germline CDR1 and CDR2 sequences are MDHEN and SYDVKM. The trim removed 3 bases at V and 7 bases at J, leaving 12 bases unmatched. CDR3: CASSLAVTGGLWNSPLHF. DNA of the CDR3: TGTGCCAGCAGTTTGGCGGTGACAGGGGGCTTGTGGAATTCACCCCTCCACTTT.

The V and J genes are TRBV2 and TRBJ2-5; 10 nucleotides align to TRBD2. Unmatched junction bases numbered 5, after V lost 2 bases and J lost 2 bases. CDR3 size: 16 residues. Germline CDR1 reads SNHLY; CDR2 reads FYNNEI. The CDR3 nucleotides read TGTGCCAGCAGTGAAACGCCTAGCGGGGGACAAGAGACCCAGTACTTC. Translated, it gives CASSETPSGGQETQYF.

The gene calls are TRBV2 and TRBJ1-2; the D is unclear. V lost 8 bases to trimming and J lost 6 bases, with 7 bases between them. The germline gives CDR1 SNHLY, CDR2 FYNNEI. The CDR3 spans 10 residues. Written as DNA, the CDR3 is TGTGCCAGCTATCAAAATGGCTACACCTTC. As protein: CASYQNGYTF. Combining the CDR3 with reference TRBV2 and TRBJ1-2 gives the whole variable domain EPEVTQTPSHQVTQMGQEVILRCVPISNHLYFYWYRQILGQKVEFLVSFYNNEISEKSEIFDDQFSVERPDGSNFTLKIRSTKLEDSAMYFCASYQNGYTFGSGTRLTVV.